The 3 T cell receptor beta chains presented below share a single source sample, sequenced in a study of blood T cell repertoires in COVID-19. Using immunoSEQ multiplex PCR, the repertoire was profiled, and TCRdb retains in-frame clones only, with some absent. The data contain approximately 150,000 clones, around 80% of them singletons. The sample consisted of PBMCs or T cells enriched from blood (not recorded which). The receptor source for this set is a man between 65 and 79 years old who had been exposed to COVID-19.

The rearrangement joins TRBV7-2 to TRBJ1-1, with a tentative D call TRBD1 (6 bases). This CDR3 comprises 13 residues. V was pared by 6 bases and J by 3 bases, with 11 bases between. Germline V CDR1 and CDR2: SGHTA, FQGNSA. DNA of the CDR3: TGTGCCAGCAGAAACACAGGGTACACTGAAGCTTTCTTT. Translation: CASRNTGYTEAFF.

There are a few counts of this clone. This rearrangement joins TRBV27 to TRBJ2-6, with D possibly matching TRBD2 (5 bases). The CDR3 contains 17 residues. Per germline, CDR1 MNHEY and CDR2 SMNVEV (reference sequence). Trimming removed 4 bases at V and 0 bases at J, with 13 bases between. The CDR3 nucleotides are TGTGCCAGCAGTTCGGGAAAACGGGACTCTGGGGCCAACGTCCTGACTTTC. As protein: CASSSGKRDSGANVLTF.

The chain couples TRBV11-2 to TRBJ2-2, with D possibly TRBD2 on 5 matching bases. The CDR3 runs to 16 residues. CDR1 is SGHAT, CDR2 FQNNGV, per germline. Trimming removed 5 bases from V and 2 bases from J, with 15 bases in between. The CDR3 DNA is TGTGCCAGCAGCCCTTCGTCCAGCGGAAACACCGGGGAGCTGTTTTTT. This translates into CASSPSSSGNTGELFF. Filled out from reference TRBV11-2 and TRBJ2-2, the complete variable domain reads EAGVAQSPRYKIIEKRQSVAFWCNPISGHATLYWYQQILGQGPKLLIQFQNNGVVDDSQLPKDRFSAERLKGVDSTLKIQPAKLEDSAVYLCASSPSSSGNTGELFFGEGSRLTVL.